These T cell receptor beta chains were read from a single sample in a study of T cells in Graves' hyperthyroidism and ophthalmopathy. TCRdb reprocessed the multiplex PCR reads via MiXCR and lists one record per CDR3 protein. The sample holds 140,000 or so distinct CDR3 sequences, approximately 24% seen once. Specimen: blood. These receptors came from a woman aged 45 to 65 with Graves' hyperthyroidism that later progressed to Graves' ophthalmopathy. Both conserved end residues are trimmed from each CDR3. Each record gives: CDR3 length, V gene, CDR3 protein.

14 TRBV11-2 ASSLRDSPNTGELF
12 TRBV3-1 ASSHSGANYGYT
13 TRBV20-1 SARDRWGGRAEAF
11 TRBV14 ASSQDFGSPLH
11 TRBV30 AWSEGVQTEAF
12 TRBV5-6 ASSLHGSSYGYT
12 TRBV28 ASSRGDRGTEAF
12 TRBV10-2 AAMAGGPTYEQY
14 TRBV2 ASSEVGESSYNEQF
12 TRBV2 VSSEPTGRETQY
13 TRBV19 ASSTQGSGANVLT
13 TRBV5-4 ASSFFDRGRNGQY
9 TRBV30 AWSVTGTQY
11 TRBV5-1 ASSLAGDTEAF
14 TRBV3-1 ASSQDWVVSYNEQF
11 TRBV6-1 ASSFQSLYEQY
10 TRBV5-1 ASSLDGEKLF
16 TRBV19 ASSVTGMGIVSNQPQH
13 TRBV29-1 SVGLAETQVHEQF
11 TRBV30 AWSVLDRGGGT
11 TRBV6-2/TRBV6-3 ASKRPSSEGYT
13 TRBV20-1 SARDFRGSNQPQH
12 TRBV20-1 SAPGQGFTDTQY
10 TRBV29-1 SVPGKGYEQY
13 TRBV5-1 ASSLAGTGGSEQY
11 TRBV29-1 SVVKGTRETQY
14 TRBV7-9 ASSPLREGSYNEQF
14 TRBV28 ASSSRDRAYGNTIY
15 TRBV20-1 SAPPPFTGTVWNIQY